The source of this TCR beta chain is a study of T cells in Graves' hyperthyroidism and ophthalmopathy. Across the whole study: Blood from the periphery was taken at initial diagnosis, before any treatment.

This clonotype was recorded at least ten times. The germline V gene encodes CDR1 MDHEN and CDR2 SYDVKM. The CDR3 consists of 15 residues. Trimming removed 8 bases from V and 0 bases from J, with 13 bases in between. It was RNA transcripts that yielded the amplified TCR beta CDR3 regions. The study used the HTBI primer set for a first-round RT-PCR of the TCR CDR3. TCRdb ran MiXCR on the multiplex PCR reads and lists one entry per CDR3 protein. The repertoire holds more than 550,000 distinct CDR3 sequences, 15% to 20% seen once, with roughly a sixth in the top ten. This sequence originates from a man aged 50 to 59 with Graves' hyperthyroidism. The V gene is TRBV28, the J gene TRBJ2-2, with D perhaps matching TRBD2 (5 bases). Sequenced sample: blood. CDR3 in amino acids: CASRLLDANTGELFF. The CDR3, as DNA: TGTGCCAGCCGATTACTAGACGCGAACACCGGGGAGCTGTTTTTT.